These 32 T cell receptor beta chains were sequenced from one sample in a study of identical twins (dated by TCRdb to about 2016). The library came from 5' RACE. Sequenced using an Illumina HiSeq 2000. TCRdb cleaned the public reads at Q25 with fastp, built clones with MiXCR and kept in-frame beta chains. Records with the same CDR3 protein are collapsed into one entry carrying the most frequent genes and DNA. Within this sample are about 720,000 distinct CDR3 sequences, with less than 10% of them counted one time only. The ten largest make up around 0.95% of the sample. These same records also appear under a second study, on yellow fever vaccine responses in identical twins.

The sequenced sample consisted of PBMCs. The receptor set was obtained from a woman under 30 in good health.

V and J are TRBV23-1 and TRBJ2-5, with TRBD1 matching 8 bases. TRBV23-1 is an open reading frame whose function is uncertain. J was trimmed by 2 bases and V by 0 bases; bases with no gene match: 11. This CDR3 is built from 18 residues. The CDR3 sequence is CASSQSKGQVCTQETQYF. As DNA, the CDR3 is TGCGCCAGCAGTCAATCGAAGGGACAGGTTTGCACACAAGAGACCCAGTACTTC.

This clonotype has more than one count but fewer than ten. A clone one base away is much larger, so this may be a read error. The chain has TRBV12-3 or TRBV12-4 and TRBJ2-7; 8 nucleotides align to TRBD1. V lost 7 bases to trimming and J lost 2 bases; unmatched junction nucleotides: 4. CDR3 length: 13 residues. CDR3 in amino acids: CASTATGAYEQYF. CDR3 sequence (DNA): TGTGCCAGCACCGCGACAGGGGCCTACGAGCAGTACTTC.

This clonotype was counted ten times or more. This rearrangement joins TRBV27 to TRBJ1-4; no clear D. V was trimmed by 6 bases and J by 1 base, leaving 9 bases between them. This CDR3 spans 14 amino acids. Germline V gives CDR1 MNHEY, CDR2 SMNVEV (reference sequence). The CDR3 protein is CASRSSGTNEKLFF. In DNA form, the CDR3 reads TGTGCCAGCAGATCCAGTGGAACTAATGAAAAACTGTTTTTT.

The V call is TRBV20-1, the J call TRBJ2-5, with TRBD2 matching over 13 bases. From germline, CDR1 is DFQATT and CDR2 SNEGSKA (reference sequence). The ends lost 3 bases at V and 7 bases at J; junction bases unmatched: 14. The CDR3 consists of 17 residues. The CDR3 here is CSASDEGTSGDPWTQYF. The CDR3 coding sequence is TGCAGTGCTAGCGACGAAGGGACTAGCGGGGACCCGTGGACCCAGTACTTC.

A few counts support this clonotype. The chain uses TRBV29-1 and TRBJ1-1; no clear D gene. The V and J ends lost 2 bases and 10 bases respectively, with 14 bases between them. The CDR3 has 12 amino acids. Germline CDR1 is SQVTM and CDR2 is ANQGSEA. This chain's CDR3 is CSVEQAAAGAFF. The CDR3 DNA follows: TGCAGCGTTGAACAGGCCGCGGCGGGAGCTTTCTTT.

This clonotype was recorded a few times. The chain joins TRBV6-6 to TRBJ2-7; tentatively, D is TRBD1 (5 bases). V lost 6 bases and J 3 bases, leaving 12 bases between the germline ends. CDR3 length: 13 residues. CDR1 is MNHNY and CDR2 is SVGAGI in the germline V gene (reference sequence). For the CDR3, the DNA is TGTGCCAGCAGGCAATCAGGGAACTACGAGCAGTACTTC. Protein sequence: CASRQSGNYEQYF.

This clonotype was seen at least ten times. The chain joins TRBV7-8 to TRBJ2-3; 14 nucleotides agree with TRBD2. V was clipped by 5 bases and J by 3 bases; unmatched bases: 4. The CDR3 is 16 amino acids. Germline-derived CDR1 and CDR2 are SGHVS and FQNEAQ. The CDR3 spells CASSHRLAGGTDTQYF. The CDR3 bases are TGTGCCAGCAGCCACCGACTAGCGGGGGGGACAGATACGCAGTATTTT.

This clonotype was picked up a small number of times. V gene TRBV29-1 combines with J gene TRBJ2-7; D remains ambiguous. The CDR3 has 14 residues. V was cut by 4 bases and J by 0 bases, with 13 bases left in between. Germline V gene data show CDR1 as SQVTM and CDR2 as ANQGSEA. This chain's CDR3 is CSVVGDGNSYEQYF. The CDR3 bases are TGCAGCGTTGTTGGAGACGGCAACTCCTACGAGCAGTACTTC.

Here the CDR3 DNA reads TGTGCCAGCAGCCCACCGGCCCTAGGCGGCTACCAAGAGACCCAGTACTTC. Amino acid sequence: CASSPPALGGYQETQYF. The chain couples TRBV5-4 to TRBJ2-5; no clear D gene. The V end lost 4 bases, the J end lost 0 bases, and 19 bases lay between the germline ends. This CDR3 comprises 17 residues. Germline V gene sequence: CDR1 SGHNT, CDR2 YYREEE (reference sequence).

The rearrangement uses TRBV27 and TRBJ1-1; 9 nucleotides align to TRBD1. CDR3 size: 17 residues. Germline assignment: CDR1 MNHEY and CDR2 SMNVEV (reference sequence). Trimming at V came to 1 base and at J to 2 bases, leaving 8 bases not matched to a gene. The CDR3 region is CASSLYGTGGPNTEAFF. CDR3 in DNA: TGTGCCAGCAGTTTATATGGTACAGGGGGCCCAAACACTGAAGCTTTCTTT.

This clonotype was seen many times. The chain has TRBV6-2 or TRBV6-3 and TRBJ2-3; D not resolved. The CDR3 loop spans 18 amino acids. Germline CDR1 is MNHEY and CDR2 is SVGEGT. The V gene lost 0 bases and the J gene lost 0 bases, with 16 bases spanning the gap. CDR3 sequence reads: CASSYSAAAPSSTDTQYF. The CDR3 DNA reads as TGTGCCAGCAGTTACTCGGCGGCCGCACCCTCTAGCACAGATACGCAGTATTTT.

This clonotype has at least ten counts. This sequence joins TRBV6-2 or TRBV6-3 and TRBJ2-7, with 7 bases matching TRBD1. In germline, CDR1 is MNHEY, CDR2 SVGEGT. Germline trimming cut 5 bases from V and 6 bases from J; bases unmatched to any gene: 7. The CDR3 runs 13 residues. The CDR3 nucleotides read TGTGCCAGCAGTCGGCAGACAGGGACCGAGCAGTACTTC. Translation gives CASSRQTGTEQYF.

The V and J genes are TRBV3-1 and TRBJ2-7; 8 positions agree with TRBD1. The CDR3 is 16 residues long. The junction had 9 bases not matched to a gene; V was cut back by 1 base and J by 4 bases. Germline-derived CDR1 and CDR2 are LGHDT and YNNKEL (reference sequence). Written as DNA, the CDR3 is TGTGCCAGCAGCCAAGTTGGGGGACAGGCCTTTTACGAGCAGTACTTC. It is translated as CASSQVGGQAFYEQYF.

The chain uses TRBV2 and TRBJ2-3; D is unresolved. This CDR3 is 13 amino acids long. V lost 7 bases, J lost 6 bases, and 14 bases lay in between. The V gene's germline CDR1 is SNHLY and CDR2 FYNNEI. The CDR3 DNA follows: TGTGCCAGCACCCTCATTCTTAGGGATACGCAGTATTTT. Protein sequence: CASTLILRDTQYF. Drawing the rest from reference TRBV2 and TRBJ2-3, the complete variable domain is EPEVTQTPSHQVTQMGQEVILRCVPISNHLYFYWYRQILGQKVEFLVSFYNNEISEKSEIFDDQFSVERPDGSNFTLKIRSTKLEDSAMYFCASTLILRDTQYFGPGTRLTVL.

The chain recombines TRBV7-9 with TRBJ2-1; 9 nucleotides line up with TRBD2. J gave up 7 bases and V 0 bases, and 4 bases lay outside the gene matches. The germline CDR1 and CDR2 sequences are SEHNR and FQNEAQ (reference sequence). The CDR3 runs 15 residues. CDR3 nucleotides: TGTGCCAGCAGCTTAGCTGGGCGGGGGGGTAATGAGCAGTTCTTC. This codes for CASSLAGRGGNEQFF.

The rearrangement joins TRBV5-1 to TRBJ2-5; possibly TRBD1 or TRBD2 for D (5 bases each). The V end lost 4 bases, the J end lost 5 bases, and 12 bases lay between the germline ends. Germline loops: CDR1 SGHRS, CDR2 YFSETQ. The length of the CDR3 is 13 residues. The CDR3 DNA sequence: TGCGCCAGCAGCCCCAGCTGGGGGGAGACCCAGTACTTC. This translates into CASSPSWGETQYF.

V gene TRBV12-3 or TRBV12-4 combines with J gene TRBJ2-7, with 9 nucleotides matching TRBD1. V gave up 8 bases and J gave up 4 bases; unmatched junction bases: 6. The CDR3 spans 13 residues. CDR3 coding DNA: TGTGCCAGCGACGGGACAGGGATGTACGAGCAGTACTTC. Encoded protein: CASDGTGMYEQYF.

This clonotype has just a few counts. The chain couples TRBV4-2 to TRBJ2-7; D may correspond to TRBD1 or TRBD2 (5 bases each). This CDR3 spans 14 amino acids. Germline assignment: CDR1 LGHNA and CDR2 YNFKEQ. Deletions cut 4 bases from V and 2 bases from J, with 12 bases between. This CDR3 reads CASSLRDAAYEQYF. CDR3 in DNA: TGTGCCAGCAGCCTCCGGGACGCAGCCTACGAGCAGTACTTC.

The V gene is TRBV6-2 or TRBV6-3, the J gene TRBJ2-7; weak D call: TRBD1 (6 bases). The CDR3 length is 14 residues. The germline V and J ends were trimmed by 6 bases and 2 bases, with 14 bases remaining between them. CDR1 MNHEY and CDR2 SVGEGT come from the germline V gene. This chain's CDR3 is CASRSTGTPYEQYF. The CDR3 coding sequence is TGTGCCAGCAGGTCAACCGGGACACCCTACGAGCAGTACTTC.

Written as DNA, the CDR3 is TGCGCCAGCAGCTTGGTGGACAGGGACTACAATGAGCAGTTCTTC. It encodes CASSLVDRDYNEQFF. The chain links TRBV5-1 to TRBJ2-1; 8 bases are shared with TRBD1. Germline V gene data show CDR1 as SGHRS and CDR2 as YFSETQ. This CDR3 region has 15 residues. With 0 bases clipped from V and 3 bases from J, the junction kept 2 bases outside the gene matches.

This clonotype was observed a single time. This clone may be a read error of a much larger clone one base away. This rearrangement joins TRBV6-5 to TRBJ2-7; D may be TRBD1 or TRBD2 (6 bases each). Germline V lookup: CDR1 MNHEY, CDR2 SVGAGI. Trimming left V 7 bases short and J 8 bases short, with 12 bases between. The CDR3 is 11 residues long. In DNA, the CDR3 is TGTGCCAGCAAACACGGGGGCAAGCAGTACTTC. It translates to CASKHGGKQYF.

V is TRBV12-3 or TRBV12-4 and J is TRBJ2-3; a weak D match, TRBD2 (5 bases). V lost 4 bases and J lost 4, with 21 bases in between. The CDR3 spans 17 residues. The CDR3 loop reads CASSSPLAGEGADTQYF. The CDR3 coding sequence is TGTGCCAGCAGTTCACCCCTGGCGGGTGAGGGCGCAGATACGCAGTATTTT.

In its sample, this clonotype was seen a few times. The chain uses TRBV11-2 and TRBJ2-2; 8 bases line up with TRBD2. The CDR3 spans 13 residues. Germline-derived CDR1 and CDR2 are SGHAT and FQNNGV. V shed 1 base and J 9 bases; nucleotides not matched to a gene: 1. The CDR3 spells CASSLGGRRELFF. The CDR3 DNA follows: TGTGCCAGCAGCTTAGGCGGGAGGCGGGAGCTGTTTTTT.

This clonotype showed up just a few times. The rearrangement uses TRBV7-3 and TRBJ2-3; D is unresolved. The CDR3 has 14 residues. V was trimmed by 5 bases and J by 4 bases, leaving 13 bases between them. Per the germline V gene, CDR1 is SGHTA and CDR2 is FQGTGA. The CDR3, as DNA: TGTGCCAGCAGCCCTGGGATATCTGCAGATACGCAGTATTTT. Its protein product is CASSPGISADTQYF. Full variable domain (rest looked up from reference TRBV7-3 and TRBJ2-3): GAGVSQTPSNKVTEKGKYVELRCDPISGHTALYWYRQSLGQGPEFLIYFQGTGAADDSGLPNDRFFAVRPEGSVSTLKIQRTERGDSAVYLCASSPGISADTQYFGPGTRLTVL.

This clonotype was counted many times. The chain has TRBV5-1 and TRBJ2-1; D might be TRBD2 (5 bases). V gave up 1 base and J gave up 5 bases, with 16 bases separating them. This CDR3 has 16 amino acids. Germline V gene lookup returns CDR1 SGHRS and CDR2 YFSETQ. The CDR3 nucleotides read TGCGCCAGCAGCTTGTACCTCGGGATGGGGAACAATGAGCAGTTCTTC. Its translation: CASSLYLGMGNNEQFF.

With respect to this clonotype: A much larger clone sits a single nucleotide away, making a read error possible. The gene calls are TRBV20-1 and TRBJ2-1; maybe TRBD1 (7 bases). CDR3 length: 15 residues. Trimming pared 6 bases from V and 4 bases from J, leaving 19 bases between. Germline CDR1 reads DFQATT; CDR2 reads SNEGSKA (reference sequence). CDR3 coding DNA: TGCAGTGCCAGGGGGGATGTGACACTGTACAATGAGCAGTTCTTC. Residues: CSARGDVTLYNEQFF.

This clonotype showed up many times. The rearrangement uses TRBV5-1 and TRBJ2-1; 7 bases line up with TRBD2. CDR3 size: 15 residues. Trimming took 2 bases from V and 5 from J; bases not matched to a gene: 7. In germline, CDR1 is SGHRS, CDR2 YFSETQ. As DNA, the CDR3 is TGCGCCAGCAGCTTATGGGATCGGGGGGACAATGAGCAGTTCTTC. This translates into CASSLWDRGDNEQFF.

The rearrangement links TRBV4-3 to TRBJ2-7; D is perhaps TRBD1 (6 bases). The CDR3 spans 13 residues. Trimming pared 0 bases from V and 7 bases from J, leaving 10 bases between. CDR1 LGHNA and CDR2 YSLEER come from the germline V gene. The CDR3 sequence: CASSQDWTAEQYF. DNA of the CDR3: TGCGCCAGCAGCCAAGATTGGACAGCAGAGCAGTACTTC.

This sequence joins TRBV12-3 or TRBV12-4 and TRBJ2-3; no clear D gene. The CDR3 is 12 amino acids. The V and J ends lost 7 bases and 2 bases respectively, with 7 bases between them. Written as DNA, the CDR3 is TGTGCCAGCAAAACAAACACAGATACGCAGTATTTT. Translating gives CASKTNTDTQYF.

The V gene is TRBV20-1, the J gene TRBJ2-7, with 7 positions matching TRBD2. Germline values: CDR1 DFQATT, CDR2 SNEGSKA (reference sequence). There are 13 residues in the CDR3. CDR3 bases: TGCAGCGGAACGGGACTAACAGACTACGAGCAGTACTTC. Protein sequence: CSGTGLTDYEQYF.

This clonotype occurred a few times. The J gene is TRBJ2-7, the V gene TRBV20-1; D remains ambiguous. V lost 3 bases and J lost 1, with 13 bases in between. The CDR3 has 14 residues. Germline CDR1 reads DFQATT; CDR2 reads SNEGSKA (reference sequence). CDR3 sequence: CSARDERGSYEQYF. The CDR3 nucleotides are TGCAGTGCTAGGGACGAGCGAGGATCCTACGAGCAGTACTTC.

Only a few counts were recorded for this clonotype. The chain carries TRBV20-1 and TRBJ2-6, with 9 nucleotides matching TRBD1. There are 16 residues in the CDR3. Germline lookup yields CDR1 DFQATT and CDR2 SNEGSKA (reference sequence). The V gene end was trimmed by 6 bases and the J gene end by 0 bases; junction bases not matched to a gene: 6. CDR3 amino acids: CSATGGDNSGANVLTF. CDR3 nucleotide sequence: TGCAGTGCAACAGGGGGCGATAACTCTGGGGCCAACGTCCTGACTTTC.